This T cell receptor (beta chain) was found in a study of molecular identifiers for immune sequencing clone quantification. Deletions cut 8 bases from V and 5 bases from J, with 18 bases between. This CDR3 has 15 amino acids. Germline CDR1 is MDHEN and CDR2 is SYDVKM. A few counts support this clonotype. Libraries of naive CD8 cells were prepared from around 20,000 to 1,000,000 sorted cells using 10%, 30% or 50% RNA. A CD8+CD4-CCR7+CD45RA+ gate was used to sort naive CD8 T cells. Previously described methods with listed TCR primers produced the bulk TCR libraries. TCRdb independently ran MiXCR on the PCR reads; one entry per CDR3 protein. The sample has around 94,000 distinct CDR3 sequences, 30% to 45% seen once.

This receptor was obtained from a human donor in good health. Some libraries in this study had Jurkat cell RNA spiked in. The chain employs TRBV28 and TRBJ2-2; perhaps D is TRBD1 or TRBD2 (6 bases each). The source material was naive CD8+ T cells from blood, with Jurkat cell RNA spiked in. Subset: FACS-sorted CD8+CD4-CCR7+CD45RA+ naive T cells. CDR3 in DNA: TGTGCCAGCGGGACTCACAGGGAAAGGACCGGGGAGCTGTTTTTT. This translates into CASGTHRERTGELFF.